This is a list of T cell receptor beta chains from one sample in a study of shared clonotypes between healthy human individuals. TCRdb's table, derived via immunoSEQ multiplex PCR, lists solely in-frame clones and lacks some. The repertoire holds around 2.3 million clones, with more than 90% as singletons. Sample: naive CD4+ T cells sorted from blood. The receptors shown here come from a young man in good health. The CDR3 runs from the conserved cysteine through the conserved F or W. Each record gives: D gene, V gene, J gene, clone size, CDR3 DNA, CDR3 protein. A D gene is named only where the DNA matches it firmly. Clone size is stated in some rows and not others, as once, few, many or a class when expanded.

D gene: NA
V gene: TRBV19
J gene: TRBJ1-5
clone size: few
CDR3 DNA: TGTGCCAGTAGTAGCGGCAGGGTTTCAGGGCCCCAGCATTTT
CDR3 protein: CASSSGRVSGPQHF

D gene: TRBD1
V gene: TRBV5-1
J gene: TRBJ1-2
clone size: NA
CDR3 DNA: TGCGCCAGCAGCCCGAGGGGCAGTTTAGGGGGCGAGCCATATGGCTACACCTTC
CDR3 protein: CASSPRGSLGGEPYGYTF

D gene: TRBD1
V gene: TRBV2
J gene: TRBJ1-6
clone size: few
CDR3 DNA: TGTGCCAGCAGTAACGACGGACAGGGATCACCCCTCCACTTT
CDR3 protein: CASSNDGQGSPLHF

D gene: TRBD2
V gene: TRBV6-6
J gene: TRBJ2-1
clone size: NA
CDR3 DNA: TGTGCCAGCAGTTACGGGCGGGAGGGGAGCTACAATGAGCAGTTCTTC
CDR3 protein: CASSYGREGSYNEQFF

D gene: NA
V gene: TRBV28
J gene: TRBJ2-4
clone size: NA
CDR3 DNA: TGTGCCAGCAGTTTCCAGGGGGCCAAAAACATTCAGTACTTC
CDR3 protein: CASSFQGAKNIQYF

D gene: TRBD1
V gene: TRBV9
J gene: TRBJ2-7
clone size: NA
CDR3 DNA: TGTGCCAGCAGCCTTGGACAGGGGGCCTCCTACGAGCAGTACTTC
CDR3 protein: CASSLGQGASYEQYF

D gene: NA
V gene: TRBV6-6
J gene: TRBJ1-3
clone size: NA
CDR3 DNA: TGTGCCAGCAGTTACTCAGGGAGCTCTGGAAACACCATATATTTT
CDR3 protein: CASSYSGSSGNTIYF

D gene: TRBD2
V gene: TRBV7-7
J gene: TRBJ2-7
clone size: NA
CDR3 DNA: TGTGCTAGCAGCTGGGGGGGCTCCTACGAGCAGTACTTC
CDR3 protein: CASSWGGSYEQYF

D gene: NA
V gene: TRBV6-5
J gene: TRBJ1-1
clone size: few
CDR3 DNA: TGTGCCAGCAGTTACGACGGCGACACTGAAGCTTTCTTT
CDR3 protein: CASSYDGDTEAFF

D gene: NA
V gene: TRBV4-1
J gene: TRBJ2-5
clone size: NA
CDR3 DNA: TGCGCCAGCAGCCAATTTCAGACTAAAGAGACCCAGTACTTC
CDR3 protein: CASSQFQTKETQYF

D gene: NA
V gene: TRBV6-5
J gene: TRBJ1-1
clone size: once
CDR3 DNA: TGTGCCAGCAGTTACTCTCTCTCAGGGGACACTGAAGCTTTCTTT
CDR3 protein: CASSYSLSGDTEAFF

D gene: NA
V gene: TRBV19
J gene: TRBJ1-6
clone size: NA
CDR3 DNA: TGTGCCAGTAGTCTCATCCTCCGGCCGAGCTATAATTCACCCCTCCACTTT
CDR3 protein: CASSLILRPSYNSPLHF

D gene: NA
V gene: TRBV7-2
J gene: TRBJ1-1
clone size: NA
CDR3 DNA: TGTGCCAGCAGCGAGCGGGGCGGGCTGGGGAACACTGAAGCTTTCTTT
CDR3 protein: CASSERGGLGNTEAFF

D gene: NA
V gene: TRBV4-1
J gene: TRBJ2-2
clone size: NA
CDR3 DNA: TGCGCCAGCAGCCAAGTAGGTATTTGGACGGGGGCAGGGACCGGGGAGCTGTTTTTT
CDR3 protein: CASSQVGIWTGAGTGELFF

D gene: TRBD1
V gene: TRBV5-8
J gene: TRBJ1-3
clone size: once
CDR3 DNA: TGTGCCAGCAGCTTCGACAGGGGGCTAGGAAACACCATATATTTT
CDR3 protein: CASSFDRGLGNTIYF

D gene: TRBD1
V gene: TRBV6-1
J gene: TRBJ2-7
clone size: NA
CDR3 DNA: TGTGCCAGCGGGGGACAGGGGATAAGCTACGAGCAGTACTTC
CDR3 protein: CASGGQGISYEQYF

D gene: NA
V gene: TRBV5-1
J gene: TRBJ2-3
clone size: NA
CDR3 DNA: TGCGCCAGCAGCTTGGCGCCAGGGGGCACAGATACGCAGTATTTT
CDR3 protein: CASSLAPGGTDTQYF

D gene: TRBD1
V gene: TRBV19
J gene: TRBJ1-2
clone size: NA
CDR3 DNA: TGTGCCAGTAGTATAATGGGGCGACAGGGCTATGGCTACACCTTC
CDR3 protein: CASSIMGRQGYGYTF

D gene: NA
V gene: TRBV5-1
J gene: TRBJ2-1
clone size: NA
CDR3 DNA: TGCGCCAGCAGCTTCCCGGGGGCCTACAATGAGCAGTTCTTC
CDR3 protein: CASSFPGAYNEQFF

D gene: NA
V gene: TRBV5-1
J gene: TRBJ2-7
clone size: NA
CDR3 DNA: TGCGCCAGCAAGCTTGGTCGTATCAACCACTACGAGCAGTACTTC
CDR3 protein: CASKLGRINHYEQYF

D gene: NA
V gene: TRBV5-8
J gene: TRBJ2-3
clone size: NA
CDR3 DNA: TGTGCCAGCAGCTTGGAAGGGGGGACCCACACTGCGGATACGCAGTATTTT
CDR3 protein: CASSLEGGTHTADTQYF

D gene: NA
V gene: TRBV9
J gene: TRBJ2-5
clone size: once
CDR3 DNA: TGTGCCAGCAGCTCGTCCGGGGGAGGAGAGACCCAGTACTTC
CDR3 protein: CASSSSGGGETQYF

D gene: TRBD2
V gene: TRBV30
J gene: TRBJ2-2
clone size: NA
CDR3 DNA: TGTGCCTGGAGTCCTTCGAGGAGCGGGAGGGCCGGGGAGCTGTTTTTT
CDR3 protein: CAWSPSRSGRAGELFF

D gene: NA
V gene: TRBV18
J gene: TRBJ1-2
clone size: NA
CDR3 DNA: TGTGCCAGCTCACAGAACGCGGGGCTCGATGGCTACACCTTC
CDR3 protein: CASSQNAGLDGYTF

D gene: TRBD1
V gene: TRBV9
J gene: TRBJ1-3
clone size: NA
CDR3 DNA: TGTGCCAGCAGCGTACAGGGGGCCCCTGGAAACACCATATATTTT
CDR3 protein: CASSVQGAPGNTIYF

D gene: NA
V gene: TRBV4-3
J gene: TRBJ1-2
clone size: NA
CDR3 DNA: TGCGCCAGCAGCCAAGAAAAAGGGACCGGCTACACCTTC
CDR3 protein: CASSQEKGTGYTF

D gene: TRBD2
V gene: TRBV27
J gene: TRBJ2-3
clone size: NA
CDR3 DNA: TGTGCCAGCAGTTCGGGCAGCAAAACGGGGCGGGGGAACACAGATACGCAGTATTTT
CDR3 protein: CASSSGSKTGRGNTDTQYF

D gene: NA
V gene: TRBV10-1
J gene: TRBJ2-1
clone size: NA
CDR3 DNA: TGCGCCAGCGGGGTCAGCTTCTCCTACAATGAGCAGTTCTTC
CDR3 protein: CASGVSFSYNEQFF

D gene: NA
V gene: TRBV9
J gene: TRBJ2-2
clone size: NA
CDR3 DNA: TGTGCCAGCAGCGGTCACCTGGGGGGAACCGGGGAGCTGTTTTTT
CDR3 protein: CASSGHLGGTGELFF

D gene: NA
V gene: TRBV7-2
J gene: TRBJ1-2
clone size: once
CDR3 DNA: TGTGCCAGCAGCCTCGCCCGGGATACGCCAAGAGGCTACACCTTC
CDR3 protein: CASSLARDTPRGYTF

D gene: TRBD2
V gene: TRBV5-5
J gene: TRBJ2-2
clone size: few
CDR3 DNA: TGTGCCAGCAGGCCAACTAGCGGGGGACACACCGGGGAGCTGTTTTTT
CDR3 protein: CASRPTSGGHTGELFF

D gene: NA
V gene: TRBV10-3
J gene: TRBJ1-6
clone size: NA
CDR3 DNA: TGTGCCATCAGTTCGGACCGTGCTTCACCCCTCCACTTT
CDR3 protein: CAISSDRASPLHF

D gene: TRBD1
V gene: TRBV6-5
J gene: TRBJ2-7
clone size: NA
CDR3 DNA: TGTGCCAGCAGTACAGGGGGCGCGGTACGCGAGCAGTACTTC
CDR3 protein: CASSTGGAVREQYF

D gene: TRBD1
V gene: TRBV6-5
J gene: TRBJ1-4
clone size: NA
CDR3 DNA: TGTGCCACCAGGACAGGGGACACTAACGGAAAACTGTTTTTT
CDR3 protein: CATRTGDTNGKLFF

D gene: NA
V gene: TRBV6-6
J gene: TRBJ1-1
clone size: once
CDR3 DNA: TGTGCCAGCTCAAGGGGGGCGAACACTGAAGCTTTCTTT
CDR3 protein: CASSRGANTEAFF

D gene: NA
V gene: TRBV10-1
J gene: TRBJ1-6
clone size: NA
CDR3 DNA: TGCGCCAGCAGTGAGGGAGGAGAGTCACCCCTCCACTTT
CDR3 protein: CASSEGGESPLHF

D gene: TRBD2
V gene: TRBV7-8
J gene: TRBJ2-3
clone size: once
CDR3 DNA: TGTGCCAGCAGCTTATGGCCCCGGGCACGGGAGGGCACAGATACGCAGTATTTT
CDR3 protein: CASSLWPRAREGTDTQYF

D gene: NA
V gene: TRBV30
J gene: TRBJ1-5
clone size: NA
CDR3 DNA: TGTGCCTGGAGTGTATCAGGAGGAGGACGGGAGCCCCAGCATTTT
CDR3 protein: CAWSVSGGGREPQHF

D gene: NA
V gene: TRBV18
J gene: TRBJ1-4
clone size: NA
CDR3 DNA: TGTGCCAGCTCACCACGGGGGGGAAAACTGTTTTTT
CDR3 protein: CASSPRGGKLFF

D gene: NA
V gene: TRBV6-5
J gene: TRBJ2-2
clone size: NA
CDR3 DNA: TGTGCCAGCAGTTACTCGGGGACGCCGAACACCGGGGAGCTGTTTTTT
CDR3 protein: CASSYSGTPNTGELFF

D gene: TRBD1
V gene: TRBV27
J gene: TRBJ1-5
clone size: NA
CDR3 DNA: TGTGCCAGCATGCGGACAGGGCTCAATCAGCCCCAGCATTTT
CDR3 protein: CASMRTGLNQPQHF

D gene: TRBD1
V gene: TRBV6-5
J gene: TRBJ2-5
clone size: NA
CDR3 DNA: TGTGCCAGCAGTAACTACTTTTGGGACAGCCAAGAGACCCAGTACTTC
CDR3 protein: CASSNYFWDSQETQYF

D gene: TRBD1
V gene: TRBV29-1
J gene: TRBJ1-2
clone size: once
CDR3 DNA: TGCAGCGTTGTCGAGGGGGCAAACTATGGCTACACCTTC
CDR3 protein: CSVVEGANYGYTF

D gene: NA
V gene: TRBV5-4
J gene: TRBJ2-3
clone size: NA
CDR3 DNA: TGTGCCAGCAGCCTAAACCCTACAGATACGCAGTATTTT
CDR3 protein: CASSLNPTDTQYF